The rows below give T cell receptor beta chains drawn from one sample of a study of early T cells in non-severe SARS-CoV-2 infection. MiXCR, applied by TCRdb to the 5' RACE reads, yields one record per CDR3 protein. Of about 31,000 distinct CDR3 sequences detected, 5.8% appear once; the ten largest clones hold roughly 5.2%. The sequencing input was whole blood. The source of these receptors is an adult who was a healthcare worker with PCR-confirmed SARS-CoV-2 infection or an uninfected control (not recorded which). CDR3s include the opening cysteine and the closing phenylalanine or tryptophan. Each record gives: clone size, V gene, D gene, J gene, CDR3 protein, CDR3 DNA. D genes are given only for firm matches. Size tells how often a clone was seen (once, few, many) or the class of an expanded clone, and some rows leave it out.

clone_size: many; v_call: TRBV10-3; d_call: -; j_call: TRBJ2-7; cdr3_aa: CAITQGSSYEQYF; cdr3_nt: TGTGCCATCACTCAGGGTTCATCCTACGAGCAGTACTTC
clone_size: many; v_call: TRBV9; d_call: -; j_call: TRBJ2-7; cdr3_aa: CASAPDNYEQYF; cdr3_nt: TGTGCCAGCGCCCCCGACAACTACGAGCAGTACTTC
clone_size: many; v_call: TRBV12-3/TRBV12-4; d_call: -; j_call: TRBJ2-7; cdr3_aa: CASSRQVANEQYF; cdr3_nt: TGTGCCAGCAGTCGACAGGTAGCCAACGAGCAGTACTTC
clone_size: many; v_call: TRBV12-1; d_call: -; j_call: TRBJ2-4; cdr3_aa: CASSFPPVLNIQYF; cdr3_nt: TGTGCCAGCAGCTTTCCCCCGGTGCTAAACATTCAGTACTTC
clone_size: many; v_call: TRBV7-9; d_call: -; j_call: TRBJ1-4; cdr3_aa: CASSPPGERSEKLFF; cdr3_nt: TGTGCCAGCAGCCCCCCAGGGGAAAGGAGTGAAAAACTGTTTTTT
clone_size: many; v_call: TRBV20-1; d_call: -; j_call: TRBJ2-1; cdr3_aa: CSARVPSSYNEQFF; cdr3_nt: TGCAGTGCTAGAGTCCCCAGCTCCTACAATGAGCAGTTCTTC
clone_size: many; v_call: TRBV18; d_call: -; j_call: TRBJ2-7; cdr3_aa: CASSPAVTYEQYF; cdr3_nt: TGTGCCAGCTCACCGGCCGTGACCTACGAGCAGTACTTC
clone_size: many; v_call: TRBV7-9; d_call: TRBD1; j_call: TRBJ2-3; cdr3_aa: CASSRTGTGTDTQYF; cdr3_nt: TGTGCCAGCAGCAGGACAGGGACGGGGACAGATACGCAGTATTTT
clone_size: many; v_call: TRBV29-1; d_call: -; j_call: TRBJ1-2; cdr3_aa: CSVEEMELNYGYTF; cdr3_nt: TGCAGCGTTGAAGAGATGGAGCTAAACTATGGCTACACCTTC
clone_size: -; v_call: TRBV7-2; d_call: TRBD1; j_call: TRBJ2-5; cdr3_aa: CASSFSPNRQGRRRTQYF; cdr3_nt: TGTGCCAGCAGCTTTAGCCCGAACCGACAGGGGAGGAGGAGGACCCAGTACTTC
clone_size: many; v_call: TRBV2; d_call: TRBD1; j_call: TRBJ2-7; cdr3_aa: CASGGQGGSYEQYF; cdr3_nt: TGTGCCAGCGGAGGACAGGGCGGCTCCTACGAGCAGTACTTC
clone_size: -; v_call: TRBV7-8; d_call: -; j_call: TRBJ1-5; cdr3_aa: CASSEIPDGSGNQPQHF; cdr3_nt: TGTGCCAGCAGCGAAATCCCGGACGGGAGTGGCAATCAGCCCCAGCATTTT
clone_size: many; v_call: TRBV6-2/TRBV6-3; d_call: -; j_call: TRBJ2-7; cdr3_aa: CASSHLSYEQYF; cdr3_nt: TGTGCCAGCAGCCACCTCTCCTACGAGCAGTACTTC
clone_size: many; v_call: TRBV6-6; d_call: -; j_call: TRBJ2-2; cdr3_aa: CASSYTGRLNTGELFF; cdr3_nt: TGTGCCAGCAGTTACACGGGACGGCTGAACACCGGGGAGCTGTTTTTT
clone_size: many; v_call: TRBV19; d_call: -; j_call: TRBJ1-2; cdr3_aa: CASSRAAVNYGYTF; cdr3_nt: TGTGCCAGCTCCCGGGCGGCGGTCAACTATGGCTACACCTTC
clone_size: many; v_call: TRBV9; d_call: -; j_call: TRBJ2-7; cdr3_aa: CASSVAGSEQYF; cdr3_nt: TGTGCCAGCAGCGTAGCTGGAAGCGAGCAGTACTTC
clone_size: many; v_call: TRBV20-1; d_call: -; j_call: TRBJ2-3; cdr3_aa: CSPGQGDADTQYF; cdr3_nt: TGCAGTCCCGGTCAGGGAGATGCAGATACGCAGTATTTT
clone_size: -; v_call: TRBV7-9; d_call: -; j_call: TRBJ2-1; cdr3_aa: CASSGSRSAYNEQFF; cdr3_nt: TGTGCCAGCAGCGGGTCGAGGTCAGCGTACAATGAGCAGTTCTTC
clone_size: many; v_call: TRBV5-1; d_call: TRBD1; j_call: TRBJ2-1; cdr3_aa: CASSLLTGGFSNEQFF; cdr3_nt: TGCGCCAGCAGCCTCCTGACAGGGGGCTTTTCCAATGAGCAGTTCTTC
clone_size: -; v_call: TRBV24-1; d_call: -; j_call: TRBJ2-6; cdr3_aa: CATRDGANVLTF; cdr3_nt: TGTGCCACCAGGGACGGGGCCAACGTCCTGACTTTC
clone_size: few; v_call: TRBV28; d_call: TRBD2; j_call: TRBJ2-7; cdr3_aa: CASSWGASGVYEQYF; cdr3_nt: TGTGCCAGCAGTTGGGGGGCTAGCGGGGTGTACGAGCAGTACTTC
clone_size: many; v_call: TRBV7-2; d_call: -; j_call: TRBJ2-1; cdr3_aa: CASSLGPNNEQFF; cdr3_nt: TGTGCCAGCAGCTTAGGTCCTAACAATGAGCAGTTCTTC
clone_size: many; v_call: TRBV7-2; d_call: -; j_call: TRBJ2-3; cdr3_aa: CASSLVGGASAQYF; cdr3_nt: TGTGCCAGCAGCTTGGTGGGTGGGGCTAGCGCGCAGTATTTT
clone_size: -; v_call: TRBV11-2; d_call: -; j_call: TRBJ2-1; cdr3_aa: CASSLSGTSNEQFF; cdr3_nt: TGTGCCAGCAGCCTCTCCGGGACCTCCAATGAGCAGTTCTTC
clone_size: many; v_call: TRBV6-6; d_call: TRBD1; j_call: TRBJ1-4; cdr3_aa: CASSQAGTALTNEKLFF; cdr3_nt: TGTGCCAGCAGTCAAGCCGGGACAGCGCTGACTAATGAAAAACTGTTTTTT
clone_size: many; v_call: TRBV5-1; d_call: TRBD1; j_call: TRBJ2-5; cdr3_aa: CASSIIGQGEQETQYF; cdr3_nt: TGCGCCAGCAGCATCATCGGACAGGGGGAACAAGAGACCCAGTACTTC
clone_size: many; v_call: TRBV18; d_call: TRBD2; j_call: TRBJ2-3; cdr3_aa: CASSLFKASSGTPSTDTQYF; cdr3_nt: TGTGCCAGCTCACTCTTTAAGGCGTCTAGCGGAACACCTAGCACAGATACGCAGTATTTT
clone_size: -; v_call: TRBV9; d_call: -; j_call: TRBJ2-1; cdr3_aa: CASSVGVADPEQFF; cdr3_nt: TGTGCCAGCAGCGTAGGGGTGGCGGATCCCGAGCAGTTCTTC
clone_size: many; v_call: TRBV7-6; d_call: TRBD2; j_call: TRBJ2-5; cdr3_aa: CASSPPLAAQETQYF; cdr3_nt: TGTGCCAGCAGCCCCCCTCTAGCGGCCCAAGAGACCCAGTACTTC
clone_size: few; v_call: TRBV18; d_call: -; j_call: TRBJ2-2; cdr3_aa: CASSNTGELFF; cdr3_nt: TGTGCCAGCTCAAACACCGGGGAGCTGTTTTTT